Shown below are 12 T cell receptor beta chains from a single sample sequenced in a study of blood T cell repertoires in COVID-19. TCRdb's copy holds only in-frame clones and misses some; the assay was immunoSEQ multiplex PCR. The table records about 120,000 clones, over 65% of them present only once. Source material: peripheral blood. The origin of the receptors is a man under 40 with acute or convalescent COVID-19.

The chain recombines TRBV9 with TRBJ2-7, with 8 bases aligning to TRBD2. Looked up from germline, CDR1 is SGDLS and CDR2 is YYNGEE. This CDR3 spans 15 amino acids. V gave up 0 bases and J gave up 1 base; unmatched junction bases: 3. CDR3: CASSVASGLSYEQYF. The DNA of the CDR3 is TGTGCCAGCAGCGTAGCTAGCGGGCTTTCCTACGAGCAGTACTTC.

This sequence joins TRBV4-1 and TRBJ2-7; 9 nucleotides match TRBD1. Germline V lookup: CDR1 MGHRA, CDR2 YSYEKL. This CDR3 has 16 amino acids. V dropped 1 base and J dropped 5; count of bases not matched to a gene: 9. CDR3 nucleotide sequence: TGCGCCAGCAGCCAAGTTCCCTACAGGGGGCTAAACGAGCAGTACTTC. Its protein is CASSQVPYRGLNEQYF.

The genes are TRBV19 and TRBJ1-2; 7 bases align to TRBD1. The CDR3 covers 14 residues. V dropped 8 bases and J dropped 3; count of bases not matched to a gene: 9. Germline lookup yields CDR1 LNHDA and CDR2 SQIVND (reference sequence). CDR3 coding DNA: TGTGCCAGTTCTCTAGAGGGGGCCTACTATGGCTACACCTTC. Translation: CASSLEGAYYGYTF.

In DNA, the CDR3 is TGTGCCAGCAGCTTAGGGACACACTACGAGCAGTACTTC. Translation gives CASSLGTHYEQYF. The genes are TRBV7-8 and TRBJ2-7; possibly TRBD1 for D (5 bases). There are 13 residues in the CDR3. The germline V and J ends were trimmed by 1 base and 3 bases, with 7 bases remaining between them. Germline lookup yields CDR1 SGHVS and CDR2 FQNEAQ.

The chain links TRBV4-1 to TRBJ1-1; D is undetermined. This CDR3 is 14 amino acids long. V lost 4 bases, J lost 4 bases, and 13 bases lay in between. The V gene's germline CDR1 is MGHRA and CDR2 YSYEKL. The CDR3 bases are TGCGCCAGCAGCCTTACCGGTGGTGGCACTGAAGCTTTCTTT. The encoded protein is CASSLTGGGTEAFF.

The J gene is TRBJ1-2, the V gene TRBV6-6, with D perhaps matching TRBD1 (5 bases). Looked up from germline, CDR1 is MNHNY and CDR2 is SVGAGI (reference sequence). Trimming cost V 5 bases and J 4 bases, with 14 bases left between them. The CDR3 totals 14 residues. The CDR3 sequence: CASSPTGTTYGYTF. CDR3 DNA: TGTGCCAGCAGTCCCACGGGGACTACCTATGGCTACACCTTC.

The genes are TRBV6-5 and TRBJ1-2; possible D gene TRBD1, 5 bases. This CDR3 is built from 13 residues. Between the trimmed V and J ends, which lost 6 bases and 8 bases, there was a span of 16 bases. The germline V gene encodes CDR1 MNHEY and CDR2 SVGAGI. The CDR3 region is CASSPGGEKGYTF. Here the CDR3 DNA reads TGTGCCAGCAGCCCCGGGGGGGAAAAGGGCTACACCTTC.

This clone occurred a few times. In nucleotides, the CDR3 is TGTGCCAGCAGCACCGGGACAGTGAACACCGGGGAGCTGTTTTTT. As protein: CASSTGTVNTGELFF. This chain joins TRBV9 and TRBJ2-2; 7 positions agree with TRBD1. Germline CDR1 and CDR2: SGDLS and YYNGEE. The CDR3 consists of 15 residues. V shed 4 bases, J shed 1 base, and the junction held 4 bases outside the gene matches.

This sequence joins TRBV7-9 and TRBJ2-1; 9 positions agree with TRBD2. CDR3 length: 15 amino acids. Germline loops: CDR1 SEHNR, CDR2 FQNEAQ (reference sequence). V lost 1 base and J lost 7; bases outside the gene matches: 5. This CDR3 is CASSLVRGGQNEQFF. The CDR3 DNA reads as TGTGCCAGCAGCTTAGTGCGGGGGGGCCAGAATGAGCAGTTCTTC.

The chain has TRBV6-1 and TRBJ2-5, with D possibly TRBD1 on 6 matching bases. CDR3 length: 15 amino acids. V was clipped by 3 bases and J by 8 bases, with 19 bases between them. Germline V gives CDR1 MNHNS, CDR2 SASEGT. CDR3 DNA: TGTGCCAGCAGTGAGTCCTGGGGCAGGGGAGCAACCCAGTACTTC. Residues: CASSESWGRGATQYF.

This clone was seen a handful of times. V usage is TRBV3-1 (or the pseudogene TRBV3-2) and J usage is TRBJ1-5; 9 bases are a match to TRBD1. The CDR3 consists of 15 residues. In germline, CDR1 is LGHDT, CDR2 YNNKEL (reference sequence). The V and J ends lost 0 bases and 6 bases, in that order; junction bases with no gene match: 3. CDR3 nucleotide sequence: TGTGCCAGCAGCCAAGATTGGACAGGGGCTCAGCCCCAGCATTTT. As protein: CASSQDWTGAQPQHF.

This clone has more than one count but fewer than ten. V is TRBV5-1 and J is TRBJ1-2, with unresolved D. This CDR3 spans 16 amino acids. The V end was cut by 4 bases, the J end by 0 bases, with 16 bases between. Per germline, CDR1 SGHRS and CDR2 YFSETQ. The CDR3 loop reads CASSLGSLGANYGYTF. The DNA of the CDR3 is TGCGCCAGCAGCCTGGGCTCCCTGGGAGCTAACTATGGCTACACCTTC.